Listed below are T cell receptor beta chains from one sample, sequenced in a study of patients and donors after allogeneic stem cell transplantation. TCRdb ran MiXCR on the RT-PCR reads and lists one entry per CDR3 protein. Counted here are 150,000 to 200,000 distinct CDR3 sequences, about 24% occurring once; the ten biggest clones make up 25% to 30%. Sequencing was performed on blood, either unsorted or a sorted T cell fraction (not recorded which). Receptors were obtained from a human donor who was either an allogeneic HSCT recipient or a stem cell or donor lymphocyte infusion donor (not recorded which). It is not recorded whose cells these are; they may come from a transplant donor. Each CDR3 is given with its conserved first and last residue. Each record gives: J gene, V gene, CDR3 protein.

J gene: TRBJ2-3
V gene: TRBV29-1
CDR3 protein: CSVVAGVSTDTQYF

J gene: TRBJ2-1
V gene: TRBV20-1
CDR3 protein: CSANPGSYNEQFF

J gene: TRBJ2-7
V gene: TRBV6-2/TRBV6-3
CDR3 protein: CASSAAGTGTYEQYF

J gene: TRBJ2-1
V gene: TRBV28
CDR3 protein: CASSPRVSDEQFF

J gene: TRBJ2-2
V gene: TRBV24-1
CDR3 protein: CATQAQGSGELFF

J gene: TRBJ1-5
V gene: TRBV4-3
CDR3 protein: CASSQDRGRARPQHF

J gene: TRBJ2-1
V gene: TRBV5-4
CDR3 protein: CASSLLTSGRYNEQFF

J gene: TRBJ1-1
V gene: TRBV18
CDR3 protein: CASSRSLENTEAFF

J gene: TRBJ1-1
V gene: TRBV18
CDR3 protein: CASQPSAGSTEAFF

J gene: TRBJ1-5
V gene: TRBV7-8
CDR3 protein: CASSTGDTNQHF

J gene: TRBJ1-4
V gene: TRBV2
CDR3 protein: CASRGTGDPNEKLFF

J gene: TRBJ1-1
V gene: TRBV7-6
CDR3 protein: CASSLYQPGTTEAFF

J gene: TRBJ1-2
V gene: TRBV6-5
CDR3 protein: CASSYSRKNYGYTF

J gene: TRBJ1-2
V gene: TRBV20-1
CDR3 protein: CSASGPHGYTF

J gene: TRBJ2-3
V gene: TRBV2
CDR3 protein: CASSDPTAGDSTDTQYF

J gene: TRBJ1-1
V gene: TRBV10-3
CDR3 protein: CAISDGNTEAFF

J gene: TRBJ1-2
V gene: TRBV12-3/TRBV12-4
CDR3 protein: CASSLGGAANYGYTF

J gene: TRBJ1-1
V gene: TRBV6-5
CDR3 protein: CASSYSIPGAPKTEAFF

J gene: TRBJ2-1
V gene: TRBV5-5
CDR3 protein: CASSLGQGEIDEQFF

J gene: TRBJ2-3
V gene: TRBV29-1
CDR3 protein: CSVEGRSWRYDTQYF

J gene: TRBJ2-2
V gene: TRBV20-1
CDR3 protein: CSATSGYLSGELFF

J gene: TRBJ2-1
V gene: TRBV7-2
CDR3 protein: CASSKVDDEQFF

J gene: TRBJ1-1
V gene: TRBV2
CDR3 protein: CARLRGDDTEAFF

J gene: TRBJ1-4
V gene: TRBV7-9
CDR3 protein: CASTWGTSDEKLFF

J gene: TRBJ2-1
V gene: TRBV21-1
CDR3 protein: CASSILAGGYNEQFF

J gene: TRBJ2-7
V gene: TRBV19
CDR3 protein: CASSLTSVYSYEQYF

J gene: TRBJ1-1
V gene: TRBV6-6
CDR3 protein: CASRDGGRLNTEAFF

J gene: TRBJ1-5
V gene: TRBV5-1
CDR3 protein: CASSLQLSRGVSNQPQHF

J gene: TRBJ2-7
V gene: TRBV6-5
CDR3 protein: CASSYRGPYEQYF

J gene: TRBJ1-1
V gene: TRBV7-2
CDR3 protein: CASSLGGLAFF

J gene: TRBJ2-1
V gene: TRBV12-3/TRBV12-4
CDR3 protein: CASSPPLRDNNEQFF

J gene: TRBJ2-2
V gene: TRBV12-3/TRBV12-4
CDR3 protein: CASSLLGRQGGSNTGELFF

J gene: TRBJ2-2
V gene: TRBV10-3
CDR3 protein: CAINLPGSGELFF

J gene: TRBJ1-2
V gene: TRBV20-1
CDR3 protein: CSAVTGTPNDDGYTF

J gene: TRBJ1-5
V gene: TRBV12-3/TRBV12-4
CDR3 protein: CASSPQGLNQPQHF

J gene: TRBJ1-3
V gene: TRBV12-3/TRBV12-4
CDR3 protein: CASSPGTVLGNTIYF

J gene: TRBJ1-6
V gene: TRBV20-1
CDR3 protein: CSASAGSPLHF

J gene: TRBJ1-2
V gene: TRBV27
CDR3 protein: CASSPDGDLGYTF

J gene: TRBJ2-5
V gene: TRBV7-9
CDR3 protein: CASSSKQGALGETQYF

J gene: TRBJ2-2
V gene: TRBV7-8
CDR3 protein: CASMWTGNTGELFF

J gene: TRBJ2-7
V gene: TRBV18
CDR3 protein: CASSLSGRDDEQYF

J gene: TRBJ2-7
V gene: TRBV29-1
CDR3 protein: CSVRRGTGKFEQYF

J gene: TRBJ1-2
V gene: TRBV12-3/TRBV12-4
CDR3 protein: CASSLAAYGYTF

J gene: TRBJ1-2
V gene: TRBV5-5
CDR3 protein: CASSPQTATGYTF

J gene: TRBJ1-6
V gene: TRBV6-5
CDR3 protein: CASTLGQFHYNSPLHF

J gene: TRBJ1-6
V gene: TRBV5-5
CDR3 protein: CASSLDPLHTNSPLHF

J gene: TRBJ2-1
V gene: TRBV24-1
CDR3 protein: CATSDEGVEQFF

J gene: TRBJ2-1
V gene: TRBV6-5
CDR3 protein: CASSYFSGGEQFF

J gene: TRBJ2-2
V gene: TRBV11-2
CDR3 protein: CASSISLTGELFF

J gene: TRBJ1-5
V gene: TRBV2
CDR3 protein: CASVNSLNQPQHF

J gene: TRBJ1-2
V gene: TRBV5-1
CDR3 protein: CASSLVFNKDWEKFNGYTF

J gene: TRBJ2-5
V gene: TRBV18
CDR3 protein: CASSPGKETQYF

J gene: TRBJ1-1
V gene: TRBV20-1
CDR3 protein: CSAMKGEAFF